This is a list of T cell receptor beta chains from one sample in a study of cytomegalovirus exposure and HLA in healthy donors. Using immunoSEQ multiplex PCR, the repertoire was profiled, and TCRdb retains in-frame clones only, with some absent. Among roughly 160,000 clones listed, less than 90% were seen once. The sequencing sample was made of PBMCs. These receptors were collected from a boy aged 2 to 9 in good health and CMV-seronegative. Both conserved end residues are part of each CDR3. Each record gives: J gene, V gene, D gene, CDR3 length, clone size, CDR3 DNA, CDR3 protein. A D gene is named only where the DNA matches it firmly. Clone size is shown for a subset of rows, as once, few, many or a class of expanded clone.

j_call: TRBJ2-3; v_call: TRBV4-1; d_call: TRBD2; cdr3_length: 13; clone_size: -; cdr3_nt: TGCGCCAGCAGCCAAGCTAGCGGCGATACGCAGTATTTT; cdr3_aa: CASSQASGDTQYF
j_call: TRBJ1-2; v_call: TRBV6-5; d_call: -; cdr3_length: 14; clone_size: few; cdr3_nt: TGTGCCAGCAGTTACTCGAGGGATGGCTATGGCTACACCTTC; cdr3_aa: CASSYSRDGYGYTF
j_call: TRBJ1-4; v_call: TRBV13; d_call: TRBD1; cdr3_length: 14; clone_size: once; cdr3_nt: TGTGCCAGCAGCTCGGGACAGGGACGGATTGAACTGTTTTTT; cdr3_aa: CASSSGQGRIELFF
j_call: TRBJ1-5; v_call: TRBV5-6; d_call: -; cdr3_length: 14; clone_size: -; cdr3_nt: TGTGCCAGCAGCTTGGGGACACAGAATCAGCCCCAGCATTTT; cdr3_aa: CASSLGTQNQPQHF
j_call: TRBJ1-5; v_call: TRBV12-2; d_call: -; cdr3_length: 12; clone_size: -; cdr3_nt: TGTGCAAGTCGCTTCCAGGGACAGCCCCAGCATTTT; cdr3_aa: CASRFQGQPQHF
j_call: TRBJ2-1; v_call: TRBV15; d_call: TRBD2; cdr3_length: 15; clone_size: -; cdr3_nt: TGTGCCACCAGCAGAGAGCGCGGGAGCGGCAATGAGCAGTTCTTC; cdr3_aa: CATSRERGSGNEQFF
j_call: TRBJ2-7; v_call: TRBV27; d_call: -; cdr3_length: 17; clone_size: -; cdr3_nt: TGTGCCAGCAGCTCAGCGGGTCAAGGGCTTGGAGGCTACGAGCAGTACTTC; cdr3_aa: CASSSAGQGLGGYEQYF
j_call: TRBJ2-4; v_call: TRBV6-6; d_call: -; cdr3_length: 15; clone_size: -; cdr3_nt: TGTGCCAGCAGCCCCAATTCAGTAGCCAAAAACATTCAGTACTTC; cdr3_aa: CASSPNSVAKNIQYF
j_call: TRBJ1-4; v_call: TRBV5-4; d_call: TRBD1; cdr3_length: 14; clone_size: few; cdr3_nt: TGTGCCAGCAGCACACAGGGGACTAATGAAAAACTGTTTTTT; cdr3_aa: CASSTQGTNEKLFF
j_call: TRBJ2-5; v_call: TRBV4-1; d_call: TRBD2; cdr3_length: 13; clone_size: -; cdr3_nt: TGCGCCAGCTCTTTCGGGAGGCAAGAGACCCAGTACTTC; cdr3_aa: CASSFGRQETQYF
j_call: TRBJ1-1; v_call: TRBV5-1; d_call: -; cdr3_length: 15; clone_size: few; cdr3_nt: TGCGCCAGCAGCGACAGCCGGGCCATGAACACTGAAGCTTTCTTT; cdr3_aa: CASSDSRAMNTEAFF
j_call: TRBJ1-5; v_call: TRBV18; d_call: -; cdr3_length: 15; clone_size: -; cdr3_nt: TGTGCCAGCTCACCCAGGGTTCAAGGCAATCAGCCCCAGCATTTT; cdr3_aa: CASSPRVQGNQPQHF
j_call: TRBJ2-3; v_call: TRBV7-2; d_call: TRBD2; cdr3_length: 16; clone_size: -; cdr3_nt: TGTGCCAGCAGTTTTTTTGGCGGGAGGAGCACAGATACGCAGTATTTT; cdr3_aa: CASSFFGGRSTDTQYF
j_call: TRBJ1-4; v_call: TRBV4-1; d_call: -; cdr3_length: 18; clone_size: -; cdr3_nt: TGCGCCAGCAGCAAAACGGGGGGAGGAAGGGCAACTAATGAAAAACTGTTTTTT; cdr3_aa: CASSKTGGGRATNEKLFF
j_call: TRBJ1-2; v_call: TRBV5-1; d_call: -; cdr3_length: 16; clone_size: -; cdr3_nt: TGCGCCAGCAGCTTGGAAGGCCAAGGGAGCCCTTATGGCTACACCTTC; cdr3_aa: CASSLEGQGSPYGYTF
j_call: TRBJ2-2; v_call: TRBV5-1; d_call: -; cdr3_length: 14; clone_size: -; cdr3_nt: TGCGCCAGCAGCCGCTCAAGGGGCACCGGGGAGCTGTTTTTT; cdr3_aa: CASSRSRGTGELFF
j_call: TRBJ2-1; v_call: TRBV27; d_call: TRBD1; cdr3_length: 17; clone_size: -; cdr3_nt: TGTGCCAGCAGTCCAGGAACCAGGGGGCATTCCCGTCATGAGCAGTTCTTC; cdr3_aa: CASSPGTRGHSRHEQFF
j_call: TRBJ1-3; v_call: TRBV23-1; d_call: TRBD1; cdr3_length: 18; clone_size: -; cdr3_nt: TGCGCCAGCAGTCAATCAGTAGGGGGCGGATCGGTAGGAAACACCATATATTTT; cdr3_aa: CASSQSVGGGSVGNTIYF
j_call: TRBJ2-3; v_call: TRBV13; d_call: TRBD2; cdr3_length: 18; clone_size: -; cdr3_nt: TGTGCCAGCAGCGCAAACCTCGGGGGGGAAGTGGGGACGGATACGCAGTATTTT; cdr3_aa: CASSANLGGEVGTDTQYF
j_call: TRBJ2-1; v_call: TRBV5-1; d_call: -; cdr3_length: 13; clone_size: -; cdr3_nt: TGCGCCAGCAGCTTTAACGGGGGTGCTGAGCAGTTCTTC; cdr3_aa: CASSFNGGAEQFF
j_call: TRBJ1-2; v_call: TRBV7-8; d_call: -; cdr3_length: 17; clone_size: -; cdr3_nt: TGTGCCAGCAGCTTAAGCTGGGAAAGGAGGGCAGGGTATGGCTACACCTTC; cdr3_aa: CASSLSWERRAGYGYTF
j_call: TRBJ1-1; v_call: TRBV7-8; d_call: -; cdr3_length: 16; clone_size: -; cdr3_nt: TGTGCCAGCAGCTTAACCGCTCGGGGGTGGGGGACTGAAGCTTTCTTT; cdr3_aa: CASSLTARGWGTEAFF
j_call: TRBJ2-3; v_call: TRBV5-6; d_call: -; cdr3_length: 13; clone_size: -; cdr3_nt: TGTGCCAGCAGCCCACCACCGGCAGATACGCAGTATTTT; cdr3_aa: CASSPPPADTQYF
j_call: TRBJ2-1; v_call: TRBV4-1; d_call: -; cdr3_length: 16; clone_size: once; cdr3_nt: TGCGCCAGCAGCCAAGGGGTACTAGCCCTGTACAATGAGCAGTTCTTC; cdr3_aa: CASSQGVLALYNEQFF
j_call: TRBJ1-1; v_call: TRBV6-5; d_call: -; cdr3_length: 13; clone_size: -; cdr3_nt: TGTGCCAGCAGTTATGGGGCCCCCACTGAAGCTTTCTTT; cdr3_aa: CASSYGAPTEAFF
j_call: TRBJ1-2; v_call: TRBV5-4; d_call: -; cdr3_length: 11; clone_size: -; cdr3_nt: TGTGCCAGCAGCTTAGGGGGTGGCTACACCTTC; cdr3_aa: CASSLGGGYTF
j_call: TRBJ1-5; v_call: TRBV5-1; d_call: -; cdr3_length: 14; clone_size: -; cdr3_nt: TGCGCCAGCAGCTTGGAGTCAGGGAATCAGCCCCAGCATTTT; cdr3_aa: CASSLESGNQPQHF
j_call: TRBJ2-3; v_call: TRBV10-1; d_call: TRBD2; cdr3_length: 13; clone_size: -; cdr3_nt: TGCGCCAGCAGAGCGGGAGGGGTAGATACGCAGTATTTT; cdr3_aa: CASRAGGVDTQYF
j_call: TRBJ1-2; v_call: TRBV7-9; d_call: TRBD1; cdr3_length: 16; clone_size: -; cdr3_nt: TGTGCCAGCAGCCGAACGCCGGGACAGGGGATGAGTGGCTACACCTTC; cdr3_aa: CASSRTPGQGMSGYTF
j_call: TRBJ2-7; v_call: TRBV10-3; d_call: -; cdr3_length: 15; clone_size: -; cdr3_nt: TGTGCCATCAGTGAAGGGCGGGGGCGATTATACGAGCAGTACTTC; cdr3_aa: CAISEGRGRLYEQYF
j_call: TRBJ1-2; v_call: TRBV12-1; d_call: -; cdr3_length: 14; clone_size: -; cdr3_nt: TGTGCCAGCAGCTTGGTGACAGGGAGAAATGGCTACACCTTC; cdr3_aa: CASSLVTGRNGYTF
j_call: TRBJ2-7; v_call: TRBV28; d_call: TRBD1; cdr3_length: 16; clone_size: -; cdr3_nt: TGTGCCAGCAGTTCCGGGACAGTTGAAAACTCCTACGAGCAGTACTTC; cdr3_aa: CASSSGTVENSYEQYF
j_call: TRBJ2-1; v_call: TRBV5-5; d_call: -; cdr3_length: 14; clone_size: -; cdr3_nt: TGTGCCAGCAGCTTTAGTCAAGGGGTTAGGGAGCAGTTCTTC; cdr3_aa: CASSFSQGVREQFF
j_call: TRBJ1-1; v_call: TRBV6-5; d_call: TRBD1; cdr3_length: 13; clone_size: -; cdr3_nt: TGTGCCAGCAGTTACCACCGGGACAGTGAAGCTTTCTTT; cdr3_aa: CASSYHRDSEAFF
j_call: TRBJ2-1; v_call: TRBV6-1; d_call: TRBD2; cdr3_length: 15; clone_size: once; cdr3_nt: TGTGCCAGCAGTAGGTACGGGAGGGGCTACAATGAGCAGTTCTTC; cdr3_aa: CASSRYGRGYNEQFF
j_call: TRBJ1-2; v_call: TRBV5-1; d_call: -; cdr3_length: 14; clone_size: once; cdr3_nt: TGCGCCAGCAGCCCGACCGACAGGAGATATGGCTACACCTTC; cdr3_aa: CASSPTDRRYGYTF
j_call: TRBJ2-1; v_call: TRBV7-9; d_call: -; cdr3_length: 13; clone_size: -; cdr3_nt: TGTGCCAGCAGCTTAGGCAGGTCCGGTGAGCAGTTCTTC; cdr3_aa: CASSLGRSGEQFF
j_call: TRBJ1-1; v_call: TRBV7-9; d_call: -; cdr3_length: 15; clone_size: -; cdr3_nt: TGTGCCAGCAGCTTAGAGGGACTGATGAACACTGAAGCTTTCTTT; cdr3_aa: CASSLEGLMNTEAFF
j_call: TRBJ2-3; v_call: TRBV29-1; d_call: -; cdr3_length: 11; clone_size: few; cdr3_nt: TGCAGCATTCTTGCCGGGGATACGCAGTATTTT; cdr3_aa: CSILAGDTQYF
j_call: TRBJ2-7; v_call: TRBV28; d_call: TRBD1; cdr3_length: 15; clone_size: -; cdr3_nt: TGTGCCAGCAGCCAGACAGGGGCGAGCTCCTACGAGCAGTACTTC; cdr3_aa: CASSQTGASSYEQYF
j_call: TRBJ2-6; v_call: TRBV27; d_call: TRBD1; cdr3_length: 15; clone_size: -; cdr3_nt: TGTGCCAGCCGTGGACAGGGCTTTGGGGCCAACGTCCTGACTTTC; cdr3_aa: CASRGQGFGANVLTF
j_call: TRBJ1-1; v_call: TRBV10-3; d_call: -; cdr3_length: 13; clone_size: -; cdr3_nt: TGTGCCATCAGCCACAGTAAGAACACTGAAGCTTTCTTT; cdr3_aa: CAISHSKNTEAFF
j_call: TRBJ2-7; v_call: TRBV6-5; d_call: -; cdr3_length: 14; clone_size: -; cdr3_nt: TGTGCCAGCAGTGTGGTAGCTCGATCCTACGAGCAGTACTTC; cdr3_aa: CASSVVARSYEQYF
j_call: TRBJ2-7; v_call: TRBV11-2; d_call: -; cdr3_length: 16; clone_size: -; cdr3_nt: TGTGCCAGCAGCTTTCCCCGGGAGCCGGGGTTCTACGAGCAGTACTTC; cdr3_aa: CASSFPREPGFYEQYF
j_call: TRBJ2-3; v_call: TRBV13; d_call: -; cdr3_length: 15; clone_size: -; cdr3_nt: TGTGCCAGCAGCTCAAGGGGCCCCTACACAGATACGCAGTATTTT; cdr3_aa: CASSSRGPYTDTQYF
j_call: TRBJ2-2; v_call: TRBV6-1; d_call: TRBD1; cdr3_length: 14; clone_size: once; cdr3_nt: TGTGCCAGCGATAGGACAGGGGGAACCGGGGAGCTGTTTTTT; cdr3_aa: CASDRTGGTGELFF